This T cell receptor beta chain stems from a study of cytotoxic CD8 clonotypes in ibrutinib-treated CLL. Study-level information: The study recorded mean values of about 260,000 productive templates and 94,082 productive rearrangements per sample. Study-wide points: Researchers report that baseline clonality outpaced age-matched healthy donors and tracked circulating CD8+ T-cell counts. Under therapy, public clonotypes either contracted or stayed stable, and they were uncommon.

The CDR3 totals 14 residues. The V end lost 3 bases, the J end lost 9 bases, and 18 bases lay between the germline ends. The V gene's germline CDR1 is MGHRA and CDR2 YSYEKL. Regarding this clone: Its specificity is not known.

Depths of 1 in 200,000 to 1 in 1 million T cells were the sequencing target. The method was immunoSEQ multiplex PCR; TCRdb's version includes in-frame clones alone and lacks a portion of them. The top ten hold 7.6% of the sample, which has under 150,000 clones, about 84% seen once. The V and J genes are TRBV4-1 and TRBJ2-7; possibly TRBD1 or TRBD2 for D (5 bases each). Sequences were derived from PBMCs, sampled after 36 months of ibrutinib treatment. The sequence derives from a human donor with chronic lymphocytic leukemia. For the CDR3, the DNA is TGCGCCAGCAGCCAGTACCCCCTCGGGGCGACGCAGTACTTC. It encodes CASSQYPLGATQYF.